This entry lists 25 T cell receptor beta chains sequenced from one sample in a study of shared clonotypes between healthy human individuals. This table comes from immunoSEQ multiplex PCR, and its TCRdb copy is limited to in-frame clones, with some not included. The sample includes roughly 640,000 clones, 74% of them seen just once. The material sequenced was memory CD4+ T cells sorted from blood. The sample's subset: CD45RA-negative fraction. The receptors here all came from a young woman in good health.

The J gene is TRBJ2-7, the V gene TRBV7-9; 9 bases fit TRBD1. The CDR3 is made up of 14 amino acids. The junction had 5 bases not matched to a gene; V was cut back by 5 bases and J by 3 bases. Germline V CDR1 and CDR2: SEHNR, FQNEAQ (reference sequence). The CDR3 nucleotides read TGTGCCAGCAGCCTTTCGACAGGGGGCTACGAGCAGTACTTC. This translates into CASSLSTGGYEQYF.

V and J are TRBV19 and TRBJ2-1; tentative D call: TRBD2 (6 bases). CDR1 is LNHDA and CDR2 is SQIVND in the germline V gene (reference sequence). The CDR3 covers 16 residues. V gave up 6 bases and J gave up 4 bases, with 19 bases separating them. The CDR3 nucleotides read TGTGCCAGTAGGGCTAGCGAGCAGACCACGTACAATGAGCAGTTCTTC. Amino acids: CASRASEQTTYNEQFF.

Only a few counts were recorded for this clone. The rearrangement uses TRBV5-8 and TRBJ2-1; D unresolved. From germline, CDR1 is SGHTS and CDR2 YDEGEE. The CDR3 extends over 16 amino acids. V lost 0 bases and J 4 bases, leaving 14 bases between the germline ends. Here the CDR3 reads CASSLASSALYNEQFF. The CDR3 DNA follows: TGTGCCAGCAGCTTGGCCTCCAGCGCTTTATACAATGAGCAGTTCTTC.

The chain employs TRBV6-1 and TRBJ2-7; TRBD1 aligns across 7 bases. The J segment lost 2 bases and the V segment lost 4 bases, leaving 8 bases of the junction unmatched. The CDR3 runs 15 residues. Germline values: CDR1 MNHNS, CDR2 SASEGT. The CDR3 DNA reads as TGTGCCAGCAGTGTTCAACCCGGACAGGCCTACGAGCAGTACTTC. Its translation: CASSVQPGQAYEQYF.

This clone was picked up a small number of times. DNA for the CDR3: TGTGCCAGCAGTTACGTTGGGGTCCGGGCTGAAGCTTTCTTT. Translating it yields CASSYVGVRAEAFF. J is TRBJ1-1 and V is TRBV6-6, with D uncertain. Trimming removed 2 bases at V and 6 bases at J, with 13 bases between. The CDR3 has 14 residues. Germline loops: CDR1 MNHNY, CDR2 SVGAGI (reference sequence).

In its sample, this clone was seen a few times. The rearrangement uses TRBV11-1 and TRBJ1-1; 9 bases are shared with TRBD1. Germline assignment: CDR1 SGHAT and CDR2 FQDESV (reference sequence). Trimming took 5 bases from V and 8 from J; bases not matched to a gene: 9. There are 14 residues in the CDR3. CDR3 coding DNA: TGTGCCAGCAGCGCGGATAACAGGGGGCGCGAAGCTTTCTTT. This encodes CASSADNRGREAFF.

This rearrangement joins TRBV29-1 to TRBJ2-7, with 7 bases aligning to TRBD2. V gave up 3 bases and J gave up 4 bases; unmatched junction bases: 3. Germline V gives CDR1 SQVTM, CDR2 ANQGSEA. This CDR3 region has 12 residues. The CDR3 DNA reads as TGCAGCGTTGACGGGGGGTCGTACGAGCAGTACTTC. Protein product: CSVDGGSYEQYF.

This clone was detected only a few times. This sequence joins TRBV30 and TRBJ1-2; TRBD1 agrees at 7 bases. Germline lookup yields CDR1 GTSNPN and CDR2 SVGIG (reference sequence). The CDR3 is 16 amino acids. With V trimmed by 3 bases and J by 4 bases, 14 bases remained unmatched. DNA of the CDR3: TGTGCCTGGAGCTCCCAGGGGGGACACGGACTCTATGGCTACACCTTC. This gives the protein CAWSSQGGHGLYGYTF.

V is TRBV5-1 and J is TRBJ2-3; a possible D gene is TRBD1 (5 bases). V lost 4 bases, J lost 0 bases, and 12 bases lay in between. CDR1 and CDR2 (germline): SGHRS, YFSETQ. The CDR3 consists of 15 residues. This CDR3 is CASSARQISTDTQYF. CDR3 nucleotides: TGCGCCAGCAGCGCCAGACAGATTAGCACAGATACGCAGTATTTT.

This clone has only one observation. A read error may be the cause here, since a much bigger clone is one base away. This specimen includes other DNA sequences encoding the same CDR3. The J gene is TRBJ2-5, the V gene TRBV5-6; 10 bases agree with TRBD2. With the DNA end fitting TRBJ2-7 better, the J assignment may be wrong. The CDR3 covers 15 residues. The V gene's germline CDR1 is SGHDT and CDR2 YYEEEE. The CDR3 spells CASSSASGSSYEQYF. CDR3 in DNA: TGTGCCAGCAGTTCAGCTAGCGGGAGCTCTTACGAGCAGTACTTC.

A note on this clone: A much larger clonotype is one base distant, so this may be a read error. This chain uses TRBV11-3 with TRBJ2-2; no clear D gene. V lost 0 bases, J lost 1 base, and 3 bases lay in between. Looked up from germline, CDR1 is SGHNT and CDR2 is YENEEA. The CDR3 runs 14 residues. The CDR3 DNA reads as TGTGCCAGCAGCTTAGACGGGAACACCGGGGAGCTGTTTTTT. As protein: CASSLDGNTGELFF.

This chain links TRBV6-6 with TRBJ2-5, with D uncertain. CDR3 length: 13 residues. V lost 0 bases to trimming and J lost 4 bases, with 6 bases between them. Germline CDR1 MNHNY, CDR2 SVGAGI (reference sequence). This chain's CDR3 is CASSYSAIETQYF. The DNA of the CDR3 is TGTGCCAGCAGTTACTCGGCGATAGAGACCCAGTACTTC.

The chain has TRBV11-3 and TRBJ2-7; TRBD1 or TRBD2 may be the D gene (5 bases each). V was cut by 3 bases and J by 1 base, with 10 bases left in between. The length of the CDR3 is 14 residues. Per germline, CDR1 SGHNT and CDR2 YENEEA. CDR3 region: CASSFGAGSYEQYF. CDR3 nucleotide sequence: TGTGCCAGCAGCTTCGGGGCCGGATCCTACGAGCAGTACTTC.

The chain carries TRBV10-3 and TRBJ1-2; 8 nucleotides line up with TRBD1. J gave up 6 bases and V 0 bases, and 9 bases lay outside the gene matches. The CDR3 contains 16 residues. The germline V gene has CDR1 ENHRY and CDR2 SYGVKD. The CDR3 reads CAISESFAGGRNGYTF. The CDR3 DNA follows: TGTGCCATCAGTGAGTCGTTTGCAGGGGGCCGTAATGGCTACACCTTC.

V gene TRBV2 combines with J gene TRBJ1-1, with no clear D. This CDR3 has 13 amino acids. V was pared by 4 bases and J by 4 bases, with 10 bases between. Germline CDR1 SNHLY, CDR2 FYNNEI. The CDR3 DNA sequence: TGTGCCAGCAGTGGGGAGGCGGGCACTGAAGCTTTCTTT. As protein: CASSGEAGTEAFF.

The genes are TRBV5-5 and TRBJ2-4, with D hard to call. This CDR3 spans 14 amino acids. V was clipped by 3 bases and J by 6 bases, with 13 bases between them. From germline, CDR1 is SGHKS and CDR2 YYEKEE (reference sequence). In nucleotides, the CDR3 is TGTGCCAGCAGCTCGATCATGACGGGAAACATTCAGTACTTC. Protein: CASSSIMTGNIQYF.

The V call is TRBV7-9, the J call TRBJ2-1; 7 nucleotides match TRBD2. The CDR3 covers 17 residues. V trimming: 1 base; J trimming: 6 bases; junction bases outside the gene matches: 12. The germline CDR1 and CDR2 sequences are SEHNR and FQNEAQ (reference sequence). The CDR3 DNA sequence: TGTGCCAGCAGCTTAGGTTACGCGGGAGTACGGGGCAATGAGCAGTTCTTC. Translating gives CASSLGYAGVRGNEQFF.

V usage is TRBV11-2 and J usage is TRBJ2-5, with D unclear. V was cut by 0 bases and J by 5 bases, with 22 bases left in between. The V gene's germline CDR1 is SGHAT and CDR2 FQNNGV. There are 18 residues in the CDR3. DNA of the CDR3: TGTGCCAGCAGCTTAGAAGCTGCAGCGCCCAACCAAGGGGAGACCCAGTACTTC. Encoded protein: CASSLEAAAPNQGETQYF.

This clone was seen only a few times. J is TRBJ1-1 and V is TRBV7-9; D gene ambiguous. The CDR3 loop spans 14 amino acids. Between the trimmed V and J ends, which lost 0 bases and 1 base, there was a span of 6 bases. Germline V gives CDR1 SEHNR, CDR2 FQNEAQ (reference sequence). The CDR3 region is CASSLARGNTEAFF. The DNA for the CDR3 is TGTGCCAGCAGCTTAGCGCGTGGGAACACTGAAGCTTTCTTT.

The gene calls are TRBV14 and TRBJ2-7; TRBD1 aligns across 9 bases. The CDR3 has 22 residues. With V trimmed by 1 base and J by 3 bases, 25 bases remained unmatched. The germline V gene has CDR1 SGHDN and CDR2 FVKESK. CDR3 nucleotides: TGTGCCAGCAGCCAAGGTGTTTGGGGCCGGACAGGGGAAGACCCGAGGGGCTACGAGCAGTACTTC. This translates into CASSQGVWGRTGEDPRGYEQYF.

V is TRBV5-4 and J is TRBJ2-7; 10 bases fit TRBD1. This CDR3 is built from 15 residues. The germline V gene has CDR1 SGHNT and CDR2 YYREEE (reference sequence). With V trimmed by 2 bases and J by 2 bases, 4 bases remained unmatched. The DNA of the CDR3 is TGTGCCAGCAGCTTAGGAGGACAGGGGGCCTACGAGCAGTACTTC. Protein sequence: CASSLGGQGAYEQYF.

The chain has TRBV28 and TRBJ2-5; the match to TRBD2 covers 12 bases. Germline V lookup: CDR1 MDHEN, CDR2 SYDVKM. The CDR3 contains 17 residues. V was pared by 2 bases and J by 5 bases, with 9 bases of the junction left unmatched. The CDR3 DNA reads TGTGCCAGCAGTTTACCTAGCGGGAGGGCCGGGGGGGAGACCCAGTACTTC. It codes for CASSLPSGRAGGETQYF.

This sequence joins TRBV7-5 and TRBJ2-1. TRBV7-5 is annotated as a pseudogene. The CDR3 is 13 residues long. CDR3: CVRSPRIGNEQFF. CDR3 DNA sequence: TGTGTCAGAAGCCCCAGAATCGGCAATGAGCAGTTCTTC.

The chain has TRBV15 and TRBJ2-1, with 9 nucleotides matching TRBD2. Germline loops: CDR1 LNHNV, CDR2 YYDKDF (reference sequence). The CDR3 runs 16 residues. The trim removed 11 bases at V and 4 bases at J, leaving 15 bases unmatched. Here the CDR3 reads CAASPSSGTGYNEQFF. CDR3 nucleotide sequence: TGTGCCGCTAGCCCCTCTAGCGGGACTGGGTACAATGAGCAGTTCTTC. Based on the CDR3 plus reference TRBV15 and TRBJ2-1, the full variable domain is DAMVIQNPRYQVTQFGKPVTLSCSQTLNHNVMYWYQQKSSQAPKLLFHYYDKDFNNEADTPDNFQSRRPNTSFCFLDIRSPGLGDTAMYLCAASPSSGTGYNEQFFGPGTRLTVL.

The chain joins TRBV27 to TRBJ2-1, with 9 positions matching TRBD2. Losses at the gene ends were 3 bases for V and 0 bases for J; bases not matched to a gene: 15. Germline V gives CDR1 MNHEY, CDR2 SMNVEV (reference sequence). The CDR3 is 20 residues long. The CDR3: CASSFSIGLATAFSYNEQFF. Here the CDR3 DNA reads TGTGCCAGCAGTTTCTCGATAGGACTAGCGACCGCCTTCTCCTACAATGAGCAGTTCTTC.